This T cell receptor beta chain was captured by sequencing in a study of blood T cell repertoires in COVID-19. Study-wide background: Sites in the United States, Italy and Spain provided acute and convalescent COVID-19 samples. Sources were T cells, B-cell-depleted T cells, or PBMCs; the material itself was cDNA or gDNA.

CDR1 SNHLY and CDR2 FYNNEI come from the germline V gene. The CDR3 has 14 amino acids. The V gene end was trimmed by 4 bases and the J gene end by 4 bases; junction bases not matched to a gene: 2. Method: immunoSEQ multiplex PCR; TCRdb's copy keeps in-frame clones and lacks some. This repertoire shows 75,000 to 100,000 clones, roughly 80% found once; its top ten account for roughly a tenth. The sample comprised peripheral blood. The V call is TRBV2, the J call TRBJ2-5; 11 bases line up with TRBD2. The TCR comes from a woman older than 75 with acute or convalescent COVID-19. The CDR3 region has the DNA TGTGCCAGCAGTGTTACTAGCGGGGGAGAGACCCAGTACTTC. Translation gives CASSVTSGGETQYF.